A single sample is the source of the 13 T cell receptor beta chains below, sequenced in a study of CD8 T cells in Susac syndrome. The authors reverse transcribed roughly 0.5 to 1 ug RNA with random hexamers. TCRdb redid the calling of the immunoSEQ multiplex PCR reads with MiXCR, one entry per CDR3 protein. This sample has roughly 80,000 distinct CDR3 sequences, with roughly 95% found just once. The sample consisted of CD8+ T cells from PBMCs. Receptor source: a human donor with Susac syndrome.

This clonotype was found once. V usage is TRBV20-1 and J usage is TRBJ2-1; 10 bases match TRBD1. V shed 0 bases and J 10 bases; nucleotides not matched to a gene: 3. The CDR3 totals 13 residues. Germline V gene sequence: CDR1 DFQATT, CDR2 SNEGSKA (reference sequence). DNA of the CDR3: TGCAGTGCTAGAGATTTGGACAGGGGGGAGCAGTTCTTC. Its translation is CSARDLDRGEQFF.

The chain combines TRBV7-9 with TRBJ1-4; D is perhaps TRBD1 (6 bases). CDR1 is SEHNR, CDR2 FQNEAQ, per germline (reference sequence). The length of the CDR3 is 15 residues. The germline V and J ends were trimmed by 5 bases and 4 bases, with 14 bases remaining between them. This CDR3 reads CASSLPGALNEKLFF. CDR3 nucleotide sequence: TGTGCCAGCAGCCTCCCAGGGGCCCTTAATGAAAAACTGTTTTTT. Together with reference TRBV7-9 and TRBJ1-4, the CDR3 gives the full variable domain: DTGVSQNPRHKITKRGQNVTFRCDPISEHNRLYWYRQTLGQGPEFLTYFQNEAQLEKSRLLSDRFSAERPKGSFSTLEIQRTEQGDSAMYLCASSLPGALNEKLFFGSGTQLSVL.

V gene TRBV28 combines with J gene TRBJ2-1; TRBD1 matches 12 bases. From germline, CDR1 is MDHEN and CDR2 SYDVKM. CDR3 length equals 16 residues. V trimming: 5 bases; J trimming: 6 bases; junction bases outside the gene matches: 8. As DNA, the CDR3 is TGTGCCAGCAGTCCGCCCGGGACAGGGGGCCGCAATGAGCAGTTCTTC. It is translated as CASSPPGTGGRNEQFF.

The count of this clonotype is one. The genes are TRBV20-1 and TRBJ1-6, with D perhaps matching TRBD1 (6 bases). V lost 1 base, J lost 5 bases, and 15 bases lay in between. The CDR3 has 16 amino acids. The V gene's germline CDR1 is DFQATT and CDR2 SNEGSKA (reference sequence). CDR3 DNA: TGCAGTGCTAGAGCTAGGCGGGGGGCCGATAATTCACCCCTCCACTTT. This encodes CSARARRGADNSPLHF.

The DNA of the CDR3 is TGTGCCAGCAGTGAACCTTACGGGGAGCCCCAGCATTTT. Translation gives CASSEPYGEPQHF. The chain combines TRBV2 with TRBJ1-5; D remains unclear. The germline V gene encodes CDR1 SNHLY and CDR2 FYNNEI. CDR3 length: 13 amino acids. V dropped 2 bases and J dropped 8 bases, with 10 bases sitting between them.

CDR3 nucleotide sequence: TGCAGCGTTGTAAGGAACACTGAAGCTTTCTTT. This codes for CSVVRNTEAFF. The gene calls are TRBV29-1 and TRBJ1-1; D uncertain. V dropped 4 bases and J dropped 1 base, with 4 bases sitting between them. There are 11 residues in the CDR3. Germline CDR1 reads SQVTM; CDR2 reads ANQGSEA.

V usage is TRBV27 and J usage is TRBJ2-1; D remains ambiguous. Germline lookup yields CDR1 MNHEY and CDR2 SMNVEV (reference sequence). CDR3 size: 13 residues. Deletions cut 1 base from V and 4 bases from J, with 5 bases between. The CDR3 region is CASSLLNYNEQFF. In DNA, the CDR3 is TGTGCCAGCAGTTTATTGAATTACAATGAGCAGTTCTTC.

J is TRBJ1-1 and V is TRBV9, with D perhaps TRBD1 (5 bases). Germline CDR1 reads SGDLS; CDR2 reads YYNGEE. V gave up 2 bases and J gave up 5 bases, with 13 bases separating them. The CDR3 extends over 14 amino acids. CDR3 residues: CASSVGGDGTEAFF. The CDR3 DNA is TGTGCCAGCAGCGTCGGAGGGGACGGGACTGAAGCTTTCTTT. Complete variable domain (other parts from reference TRBV9 and TRBJ1-1): DSGVTQTPKHLITATGQRVTLRCSPRSGDLSVYWYQQSLDQGLQFLIQYYNGEERAKGNILERFSAQQFPDLHSELNLSSLELGDSALYFCASSVGGDGTEAFFGQGTRLTVV.

This clonotype was counted a single time. The V gene is TRBV7-9, the J gene TRBJ2-2; 9 bases line up with TRBD1. Trimming removed 5 bases from V and 7 bases from J; junction bases left unmatched: 11. There are 16 residues in the CDR3. Looked up from germline, CDR1 is SEHNR and CDR2 is FQNEAQ (reference sequence). CDR3 protein: CASSPHRGQGSGELFF. CDR3 sequence (DNA): TGTGCCAGCAGCCCGCACAGGGGGCAGGGGAGCGGGGAGCTGTTTTTT.

This rearrangement joins TRBV5-1 to TRBJ1-2; D is perhaps TRBD1 (5 bases). V was trimmed by 6 bases and J by 7 bases, leaving 13 bases between them. The CDR3 loop spans 12 amino acids. CDR1 and CDR2 (germline): SGHRS, YFSETQ. The CDR3 spells CASTLSGSGYTF. The DNA of the CDR3 is TGCGCCAGCACCCTATCAGGGTCTGGCTACACCTTC.

V gene TRBV9 combines with J gene TRBJ1-6; D uncertain. V shed 4 bases and J shed 7 bases, with 15 bases lying between them. Germline CDR1 reads SGDLS; CDR2 reads YYNGEE. The CDR3 is 15 residues long. The CDR3 nucleotides read TGTGCCAGCAGCCCCGTGGGGTACGACAATTCACCCCTCCACTTT. This gives the protein CASSPVGYDNSPLHF. Combining the CDR3 with reference TRBV9 and TRBJ1-6 gives the whole variable domain DSGVTQTPKHLITATGQRVTLRCSPRSGDLSVYWYQQSLDQGLQFLIQYYNGEERAKGNILERFSAQQFPDLHSELNLSSLELGDSALYFCASSPVGYDNSPLHFGNGTRLTVT.

CDR3 protein: CASSPEGSSGNTIYF. Written as DNA, the CDR3 is TGTGCCAGCAGCCCAGAGGGGTCGTCTGGAAACACCATATATTTT. The J gene is TRBJ1-3, the V gene TRBV7-9, with D tentatively TRBD1 (5 bases). Germline lookup yields CDR1 SEHNR and CDR2 FQNEAQ (reference sequence). Trimming removed 5 bases at V and 1 base at J, with 12 bases between. The CDR3 consists of 15 residues.

The chain has TRBV4-1 and TRBJ2-3; D is undetermined. V lost 5 bases to trimming and J lost 1 base, with 16 bases between them. In germline, CDR1 is MGHRA, CDR2 YSYEKL. The CDR3 has 16 amino acids. CDR3 coding DNA: TGCGCCAGCAGCAAGGACGTCCAGACACGCACAGATACGCAGTATTTT. It yields the protein CASSKDVQTRTDTQYF.